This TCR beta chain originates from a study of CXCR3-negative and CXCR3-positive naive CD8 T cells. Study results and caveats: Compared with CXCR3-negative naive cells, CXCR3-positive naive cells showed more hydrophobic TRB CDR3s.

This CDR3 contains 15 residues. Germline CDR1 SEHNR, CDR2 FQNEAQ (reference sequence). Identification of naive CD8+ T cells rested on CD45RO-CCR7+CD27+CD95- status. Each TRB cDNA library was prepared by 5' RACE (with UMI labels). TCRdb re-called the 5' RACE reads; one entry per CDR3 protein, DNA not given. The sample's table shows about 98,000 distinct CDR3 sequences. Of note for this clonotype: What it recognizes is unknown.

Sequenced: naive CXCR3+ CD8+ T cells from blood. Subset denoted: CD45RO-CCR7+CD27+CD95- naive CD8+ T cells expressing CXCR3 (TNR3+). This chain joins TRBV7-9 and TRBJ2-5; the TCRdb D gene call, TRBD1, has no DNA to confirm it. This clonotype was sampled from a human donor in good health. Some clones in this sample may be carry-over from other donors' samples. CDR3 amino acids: CASSFRIGVEETQYF. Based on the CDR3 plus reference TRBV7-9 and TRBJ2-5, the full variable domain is DTGVSQNPRHKITKRGQNVTFRCDPISEHNRLYWYRQTLGQGPEFLTYFQNEAQLEKSRLLSDRFSAERPKGSFSTLEIQRTEQGDSAMYLCASSFRIGVEETQYFGPGTRLLVL.